Each of the 5 T cell receptor beta chains below was sequenced from the same sample in a study of early T cells in non-severe SARS-CoV-2 infection. TCRdb redid the calling of the 5' RACE reads with MiXCR, one entry per CDR3 protein. The sample has 45,000 or so distinct CDR3 sequences; approximately 10% are singletons. The sequencing sample was made of whole blood. The receptors originated from an adult who was a healthcare worker with PCR-confirmed SARS-CoV-2 infection or an uninfected control (not recorded which).

This clonotype turned up a few times. The chain combines TRBV5-1 with TRBJ2-1, with a possible D match to TRBD1 (6 bases). Germline V gives CDR1 SGHRS, CDR2 YFSETQ. The CDR3 totals 16 residues. V was pared by 4 bases and J by 5 bases, with 19 bases between. This CDR3 is CASSPDSHGTNNEQFF. In DNA, the CDR3 is TGCGCCAGCAGCCCGGACAGTCACGGTACGAACAATGAGCAGTTCTTC.

This clonotype was found a few times. The chain has TRBV6-5 and TRBJ1-2; 8 bases align to TRBD1. CDR3 length: 14 amino acids. V lost 5 bases and J lost 6; bases outside the gene matches: 8. Germline CDR1 MNHEY, CDR2 SVGAGI. CDR3 DNA sequence: TGTGCCAGCAGTCGACAGGGGCCCCTAGATGGCTACACCTTC. This sequence encodes CASSRQGPLDGYTF.

V is TRBV30 and J is TRBJ1-4; D unclear. CDR3 length: 12 amino acids. CDR1 is GTSNPN, CDR2 SVGIG, per germline (reference sequence). Trimming removed 0 bases from V and 8 bases from J, with 7 bases in between. The CDR3 is CAWSVRPEKLFF. The CDR3, as DNA: TGTGCCTGGAGTGTTCGTCCGGAAAAACTGTTTTTT.

In this sample, this clonotype turned up a few times. This rearrangement joins TRBV3-1 to TRBJ2-7, with unresolved D. The CDR3 totals 13 residues. Trimming cost V 1 base and J 3 bases, with 7 bases left between them. Germline CDR1 reads LGHDT; CDR2 reads YNNKEL (reference sequence). The CDR3, as DNA: TGTGCCAGCAGCCAAGGACGGGTCTACGAGCAGTACTTC. Protein product: CASSQGRVYEQYF.

This clonotype has only a few counts. The V gene is TRBV7-6, the J gene TRBJ2-2; D might be TRBD2 (5 bases). Germline V gene lookup returns CDR1 SGHVS and CDR2 FNYEAQ. The CDR3 covers 15 residues. V lost 5 bases to trimming and J lost 6 bases, with 16 bases between them. The DNA of the CDR3 is TGTGCCAGCAGCCTAGACGCCCTAGCTTCCGGGGAGCTGTTTTTT. Translating gives CASSLDALASGELFF.